Each of the 13 T cell receptor beta chains below was sequenced from the same sample in a study of control samples from healthy donors and cancer patients. Sequencing used immunoSEQ multiplex PCR; TCRdb keeps in-frame clones, though not all of them. The sample holds roughly 88,000 clones, 91% seen once. The sequenced material came from blood. The receptors were sampled from a man aged 45-65 years in good health.

The V and J genes are TRBV7-8 and TRBJ2-3, with 9 bases identical to TRBD1. There are 15 residues in the CDR3. V was clipped by 5 bases and J by 2 bases; unmatched bases: 5. Germline CDR1 reads SGHVS; CDR2 reads FQNEAQ. CDR3 protein: CASSLQGAPTDTQYF. In DNA, the CDR3 is TGTGCCAGCAGCCTACAGGGGGCGCCCACAGATACGCAGTATTTT.

The V gene is TRBV18, the J gene TRBJ1-1, with TRBD1 matching 7 bases. This CDR3 spans 15 amino acids. The germline V gene has CDR1 KGHSH and CDR2 LQKENI. With 3 bases clipped from V and 4 bases from J, the junction kept 8 bases outside the gene matches. DNA for the CDR3: TGTGCCAGCTCACCGGGACAGTCAGCTACCACTGAAGCTTTCTTT. As protein: CASSPGQSATTEAFF.

The gene calls are TRBV7-9 and TRBJ1-1; D gene unclear. V lost 0 bases and J lost 4, with 9 bases in between. The V gene's germline CDR1 is SEHNR and CDR2 FQNEAQ (reference sequence). CDR3 length equals 14 residues. CDR3 coding DNA: TGTGCCAGCAGCTTAGCCGGTAGAGGCACTGAAGCTTTCTTT. Residues: CASSLAGRGTEAFF.

The chain uses TRBV5-1 and TRBJ1-6, with a tentative D call TRBD1 (5 bases). The CDR3 extends over 13 amino acids. CDR1 and CDR2 from the germline V gene are SGHRS and YFSETQ. V was shortened by 5 bases and J by 8 bases, with 11 bases between the two germline ends. DNA for the CDR3: TGCGCCAGCAGGCGAGACAGCGATTCACCCCTCCACTTT. Its translation: CASRRDSDSPLHF.

This clone was recorded once. The V gene is TRBV27, the J gene TRBJ2-1, with D unclear. V was pared by 0 bases and J by 2 bases, with 5 bases between. Germline V gene data show CDR1 as MNHEY and CDR2 as SMNVEV (reference sequence). The CDR3 has 14 residues. CDR3 bases: TGTGCCAGCAGTTTATCAAATGCCTACAATGAGCAGTTCTTC. It specifies CASSLSNAYNEQFF.

This clone was counted once. The chain employs TRBV29-1 and TRBJ1-2; 8 nucleotides line up with TRBD1. The trim removed 4 bases at V and 5 bases at J, leaving 9 bases unmatched. The CDR3 loop spans 14 amino acids. From germline, CDR1 is SQVTM and CDR2 ANQGSEA. The CDR3 region is CSVAVTGGLYGYTF. Written as DNA, the CDR3 is TGCAGCGTTGCCGTAACAGGGGGTTTGTATGGCTACACCTTC.

This clone was detected once. This chain connects TRBV19 to TRBJ2-7, with D perhaps matching TRBD1 (6 bases). Germline loops: CDR1 LNHDA, CDR2 SQIVND (reference sequence). V gave up 5 bases and J gave up 5 bases, with 16 bases separating them. The CDR3 consists of 14 residues. CDR3: CASSQRQGFDEQYF. DNA for the CDR3: TGTGCCAGTAGTCAGAGGCAGGGGTTCGACGAGCAGTACTTC.

V is TRBV4-3 and J is TRBJ1-5; D call uncertain. Deletions cut 1 base from V and 4 bases from J, with 11 bases between. Germline V gene sequence: CDR1 LGHNA, CDR2 YSLEER. The CDR3 runs 15 residues. The CDR3 loop reads CASSQVTESNQPQHF. CDR3 sequence (DNA): TGCGCCAGCAGCCAAGTAACGGAGAGTAATCAGCCCCAGCATTTT.

This sequence joins TRBV6-6 and TRBJ2-2; D may be TRBD1 or TRBD2 (5 bases each). CDR3 length equals 13 residues. CDR1 is MNHNY, CDR2 SVGAGI, per germline (reference sequence). The V end lost 4 bases, the J end lost 7 bases, and 10 bases lay between the germline ends. The CDR3 nucleotides are TGTGCCAGCAGTTCCGGGGCCCTCGGGGAGCTGTTTTTT. It codes for CASSSGALGELFF.

J is TRBJ2-7 and V is TRBV5-4, with a weak D call TRBD1 (5 bases). The ends were cut back, 1 base at V and 7 bases at J, with 12 bases in the middle. Germline CDR1 and CDR2: SGHNT and YYREEE (reference sequence). The CDR3 extends over 13 amino acids. The CDR3 reads CASSLKGLEEQYF. The DNA of the CDR3 is TGTGCCAGCAGCTTGAAGGGGTTGGAGGAGCAGTACTTC.

In this sample, this clone turned up once. The chain uses TRBV19 and TRBJ1-2; D is unclear. The germline V gene encodes CDR1 LNHDA and CDR2 SQIVND (reference sequence). V lost 0 bases to trimming and J lost 0 bases, with 11 bases between them. The CDR3 has 16 residues. The CDR3 region is CASSIEHGPANYGYTF. As DNA, the CDR3 is TGTGCCAGTAGTATAGAGCACGGACCAGCTAACTATGGCTACACCTTC. The full variable domain, its missing parts supplied by reference TRBV19 and TRBJ1-2, is DGGITQSPKYLFRKEGQNVTLSCEQNLNHDAMYWYRQDPGQGLRLIYYSQIVNDFQKGDIAEGYSVSREKKESFPLTVTSAQKNPTAFYLCASSIEHGPANYGYTFGSGTRLTVV.

The V and J genes are TRBV6-4 and TRBJ1-2; D is possibly TRBD1 (6 bases). V was trimmed by 6 bases and J by 8 bases, leaving 19 bases between them. The CDR3 runs to 14 residues. Germline V gives CDR1 MRHNA, CDR2 SNTAGT. In DNA, the CDR3 is TGTGCCAGCAGCCCCGAACTGTACACAGGGGGCTACACCTTC. Amino acid sequence: CASSPELYTGGYTF.

A note on this clone: At one end, the junction sequence differs from germline, possibly due to a read error. This chain joins TRBV5-1 and TRBJ1-2, with 10 bases that match TRBD1. Per the germline V gene, CDR1 is SGHRS and CDR2 is YFSETQ. This CDR3 region has 14 residues. Here the CDR3 DNA reads TGCGCCAGCCGAACGACGGGGACAGGGGCGCTTCCCGCCTTC. It specifies CASRTTGTGALPAF. Full variable domain (missing parts from reference TRBV5-1 and TRBJ1-2): KAGVTQTPRYLIKTRGQQVTLSCSPISGHRSVSWYQQTPGQGLQFLFEYFSETQRNKGNFPGRFSGRQFSNSRSEMNVSTLELGDSALYLCASRTTGTGALPAFGSGTRLTVV.